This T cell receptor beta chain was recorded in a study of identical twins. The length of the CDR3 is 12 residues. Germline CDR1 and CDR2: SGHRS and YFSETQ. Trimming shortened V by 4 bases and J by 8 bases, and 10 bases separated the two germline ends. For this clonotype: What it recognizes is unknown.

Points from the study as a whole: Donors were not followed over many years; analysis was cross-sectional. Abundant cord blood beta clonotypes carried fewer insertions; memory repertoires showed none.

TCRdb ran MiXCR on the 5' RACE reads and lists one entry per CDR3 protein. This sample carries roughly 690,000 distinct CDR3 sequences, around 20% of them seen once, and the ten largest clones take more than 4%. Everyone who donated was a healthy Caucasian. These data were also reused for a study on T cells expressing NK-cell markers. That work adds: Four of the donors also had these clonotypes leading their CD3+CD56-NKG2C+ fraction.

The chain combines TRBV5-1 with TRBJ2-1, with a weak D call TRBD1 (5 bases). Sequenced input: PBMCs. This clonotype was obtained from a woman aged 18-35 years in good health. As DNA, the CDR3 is TGCGCCAGCAGCACCAGGGTATATGAGCAGTTCTTC. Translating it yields CASSTRVYEQFF.